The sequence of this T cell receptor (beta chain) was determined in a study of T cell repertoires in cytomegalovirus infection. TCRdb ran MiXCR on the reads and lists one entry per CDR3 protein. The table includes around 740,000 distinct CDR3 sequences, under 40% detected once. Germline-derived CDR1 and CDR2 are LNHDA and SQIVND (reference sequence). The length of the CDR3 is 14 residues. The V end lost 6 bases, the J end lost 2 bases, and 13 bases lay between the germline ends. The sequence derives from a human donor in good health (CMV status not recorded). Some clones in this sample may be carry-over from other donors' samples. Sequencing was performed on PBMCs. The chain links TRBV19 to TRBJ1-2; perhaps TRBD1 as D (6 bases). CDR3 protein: CASSEQGENYGYTF. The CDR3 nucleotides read TGTGCCAGTAGCGAACAGGGAGAAAACTATGGCTACACCTTC.